This TCR beta chain emerged from a study of cytomegalovirus exposure and HLA in healthy donors. Overall study context: Later analysis reported that the roughly 110 validation repertoires shared the platform of the approximately 670 first-cohort repertoires. Study observations and caveats: There were some public TCRs occurring in many donors, but most TCR sequences were rare. A later analysis found first-cohort TCR clusters tended to co-occur in the 120 validation repertoires. It was reportedly the case that the classifier diagnosed cytomegalovirus status with high specificity and sensitivity.

This clone was seen only once. Its specificity is not known. The CDR3 extends over 14 amino acids. Germline V gene lookup returns CDR1 MDHEN and CDR2 SYDVKM. The V and J ends lost 1 base and 6 bases respectively, with 11 bases between them. Produced via immunoSEQ multiplex PCR; TCRdb's table is partial and in-frame only. The sample includes about 220,000 clones, around 90% of them seen just once. This clonotype was sampled from a woman aged 18-29 years in good health and CMV-seronegative. V and J are TRBV28 and TRBJ2-3, with D perhaps matching TRBD1 (6 bases). Sequenced sample: PBMCs. The CDR3 DNA follows: TGTGCCAGCAGTTTATACAGGGAGAGGGATACGCAGTATTTT. It codes for CASSLYRERDTQYF. Using reference TRBV28 and TRBJ2-3 for the parts outside the CDR3, the full variable domain is DVKVTQSSRYLVKRTGEKVFLECVQDMDHENMFWYRQDPGLGLRLIYFSYDVKMKEKGDIPEGYSVSREKKERFSLILESASTNQTSMYLCASSLYRERDTQYFGPGTRLTVL.